This T cell receptor beta chain was sequenced in a study of Ad26.COV2.S vaccination and SARS-CoV-2 variants. On the study more broadly: Once, or twice with 56 days between doses, Ad26.COV2.S was given intramuscularly.

Treatment denoted: over 15 received Ad26.COV2.S at low or high dose, single or two shots; 5 received placebo; per-sample allocation not given. Specimens were obtained on day 63 following the first vaccine or placebo injection. J gave up 2 bases and V 8 bases, and 5 bases lay outside the gene matches. Germline V gene data show CDR1 as SEHNR and CDR2 as FQNEAQ (reference sequence). The length of the CDR3 is 14 residues. Worth noting for this clone: Antigen unknown.

The assay was immunoSEQ multiplex PCR, and TCRdb's table has in-frame clones only and misses some. The sample holds a few hundred thousand clones, approximately 83% seen once. Points from the study as a whole: While placebo recipients had lower spike-specific TCR breadth, vaccine recipients had more.

This clonotype was sampled from a person between 18 and 60 years old who received the Ad26.COV2.S COVID-19 vaccine or a placebo. The V gene is TRBV7-9, the J gene TRBJ2-2, with 7 bases that match TRBD1. Sequenced here: peripheral blood, sampled in a trial of Ad26.COV2.S vaccine versus placebo. The CDR3 DNA is TGTGCCAGCTGGGGGACAGCCAACACCGGGGAGCTGTTTTTT. Translating it yields CASWGTANTGELFF.